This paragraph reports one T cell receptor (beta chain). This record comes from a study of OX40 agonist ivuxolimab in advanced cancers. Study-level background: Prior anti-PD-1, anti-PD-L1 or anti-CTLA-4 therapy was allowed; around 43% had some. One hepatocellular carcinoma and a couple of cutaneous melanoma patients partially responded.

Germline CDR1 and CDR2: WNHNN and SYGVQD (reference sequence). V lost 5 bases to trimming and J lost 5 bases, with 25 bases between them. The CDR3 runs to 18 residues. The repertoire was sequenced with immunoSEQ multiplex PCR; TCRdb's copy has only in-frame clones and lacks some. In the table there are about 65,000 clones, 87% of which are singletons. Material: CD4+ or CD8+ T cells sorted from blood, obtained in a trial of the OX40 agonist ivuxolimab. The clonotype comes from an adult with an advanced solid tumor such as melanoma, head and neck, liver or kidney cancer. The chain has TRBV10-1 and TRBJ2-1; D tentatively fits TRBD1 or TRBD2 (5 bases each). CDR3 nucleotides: TGCGCCAGCAGTTCGAGAAGAGGGGAATTTTCATCTCACAATGAGCAGTTCTTC. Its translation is CASSSRRGEFSSHNEQFF.